Sequencing of this T cell receptor beta chain was carried out in a study of T cell responses to AZD1222 COVID-19 vaccine. Study findings and constraints: Repertoire samples came only from after the peak T cell response. The span of vaccine-associated CD4 TCRs extended across spike, with dominance at 160-218 and 743-854. Spike-specific TCR breadth rose after two AZD1222 doses, and depth rose as well. Clonal diversity may have been underestimated in mostly white British donors.

Germline V CDR1 and CDR2: LGHDT, YNNKEL (reference sequence). Trimming removed 5 bases from V and 7 bases from J, with 8 bases in between. The CDR3 runs to 11 residues. Assay used: immunoSEQ multiplex PCR; TCRdb lists only in-frame clones, some missing. The sample shows about 97,000 clones, about nine tenths of them seen only once. Points on this clone: Its antigen is unidentified.

The origin of this receptor is an adult in good health. The V call is TRBV3-1 (or the pseudogene TRBV3-2), the J call TRBJ1-2; no clear D gene. This specimen was peripheral blood, taken on day 0 of AZD1222 vaccination. CDR3 coding DNA: TGTGCCAGCAGCTATGGAGGTGGCTACACCTTC. Its translation: CASSYGGGYTF.